This T cell receptor (beta chain) was captured by sequencing in a study of blood T cell repertoires in COVID-19. Across the whole study: The United States, Italy and Spain provided the acute and convalescent COVID-19 samples. PBMCs, B-cell-depleted T cells, or T cells were the source of the cDNA or gDNA that made up the material.

The CDR3 runs 15 residues. From germline, CDR1 is MNHEY and CDR2 SVGAGI. V shed 0 bases and J shed 0 bases, with 9 bases lying between them. This clone was recorded only once. Authors' data handling: By means of reference gene primer amplification, nucleated cell counts were estimated. Assay: immunoSEQ multiplex PCR; the TCRdb copy retains only in-frame clones and omits some. The DNA gave D and trimming, while V, J and clone size come from that table. The profile shows about 240,000 clones, about four fifths of them singletons. This rearrangement joins TRBV6-5 to TRBJ2-7, with D possibly matching TRBD1 (5 bases). Sequencing used peripheral blood. The sequence came from a woman between 18 and 30 years old with acute or convalescent COVID-19. DNA for the CDR3: TGTGCCAGCAGTTACTCAGGGGCGAACTCCTACGAGCAGTACTTC. Protein: CASSYSGANSYEQYF.